These T cell receptor beta chains were read from a single sample in a study of T-cell reconstitution after alpha-beta-depleted transplantation in children. MiXCR, applied by TCRdb to the PCR reads, yields one record per CDR3 protein. This sample has about 420,000 distinct CDR3 sequences, with 15% to 20% found just once. This sample comprised PBMCs, mostly from graft donor cells, obtained 360 days after TCRalphabeta/CD19-depleted stem cell transplant. The receptors shown here come from a boy in the first two years of life who had a stem cell transplant for Wiskott-Aldrich syndrome, so the T cells may come from the graft donor. Each CDR3 is given with its conserved first and last residue. The D gene is left open where the match is weak. Clone size is stated in some rows and not others, as once, few, many or a class when expanded.

cdr3_aa: CASSSRYHNEQFF
cdr3_nt: TGTGCCAGCAGCAGCCGCTATCACAATGAGCAGTTCTTC
j_call: TRBJ2-1
clone_size: few
d_call: .
v_call: TRBV7-8

cdr3_aa: CAINGVGRGLGGYTF
cdr3_nt: TGTGCCATAAATGGAGTTGGCAGGGGGCTTGGTGGCTACACCTTC
j_call: TRBJ1-2
clone_size: few
d_call: TRBD1
v_call: TRBV10-3

cdr3_aa: CSAMPLDFFTDTQYF
cdr3_nt: TGCAGTGCTATGCCGCTAGATTTCTTCACAGATACGCAGTATTTT
j_call: TRBJ2-3
clone_size: .
d_call: .
v_call: TRBV20-1

cdr3_aa: CASSFTGTRQGANVLTF
cdr3_nt: TGTGCCAGCAGTTTCACGGGCACCCGACAAGGGGCCAACGTCCTGACTTTC
j_call: TRBJ2-6
clone_size: few
d_call: .
v_call: TRBV28

cdr3_aa: CASATAGGKETQYF
cdr3_nt: TGTGCCAGCGCAACGGCAGGGGGGAAAGAGACCCAGTACTTC
j_call: TRBJ2-5
clone_size: .
d_call: .
v_call: TRBV6-1

cdr3_aa: CAITPTSGPPSEQYF
cdr3_nt: TGTGCCATCACCCCCACTAGCGGGCCCCCCTCCGAGCAGTACTTC
j_call: TRBJ2-7
clone_size: few
d_call: TRBD2
v_call: TRBV10-3

cdr3_aa: CASSSGWGTEAFF
cdr3_nt: TGTGCCAGCAGTTCAGGGTGGGGCACTGAAGCTTTCTTT
j_call: TRBJ1-1
clone_size: many
d_call: .
v_call: TRBV28

cdr3_aa: CASRNRIGPNQPQHF
cdr3_nt: TGTGCCAGCAGAAACCGGATTGGCCCCAATCAGCCCCAGCATTTT
j_call: TRBJ1-5
clone_size: few
d_call: .
v_call: TRBV28

cdr3_aa: CSVVQDNQPQHF
cdr3_nt: TGCAGCGTTGTACAGGACAATCAGCCCCAGCATTTT
j_call: TRBJ1-5
clone_size: few
d_call: .
v_call: TRBV29-1

cdr3_aa: CASSSFMNTEAFF
cdr3_nt: TGCGCCAGCAGCTCGTTCATGAACACTGAAGCTTTCTTT
j_call: TRBJ1-1
clone_size: few
d_call: .
v_call: TRBV5-1

cdr3_aa: CASSLRTGGDTIYF
cdr3_nt: TGTGCCAGCAGCTTAAGGACAGGGGGAGACACCATATATTTT
j_call: TRBJ1-3
clone_size: .
d_call: TRBD1
v_call: TRBV7-8

cdr3_aa: CASSEWWSLAEQYF
cdr3_nt: TGTGCCAGCAGTGAATGGTGGAGTCTTGCCGAGCAGTACTTC
j_call: TRBJ2-7
clone_size: .
d_call: .
v_call: TRBV6-1

cdr3_aa: CASSLRVTSGRQYEQYF
cdr3_nt: TGTGCCAGCAGTTTGAGGGTGACTAGCGGGAGGCAATACGAGCAGTACTTC
j_call: TRBJ2-7
clone_size: few
d_call: TRBD2
v_call: TRBV12-3/TRBV12-4

cdr3_aa: CASSGLGWGYNEQFF
cdr3_nt: TGCGCCAGCAGCGGGTTAGGATGGGGTTACAATGAGCAGTTCTTC
j_call: TRBJ2-1
clone_size: many
d_call: .
v_call: TRBV5-1

cdr3_aa: CSARAPGPYEQYF
cdr3_nt: TGCAGTGCTAGAGCCCCCGGCCCCTACGAGCAGTACTTC
j_call: TRBJ2-7
clone_size: .
d_call: .
v_call: TRBV20-1

cdr3_aa: CATSVGGGPYNEQFF
cdr3_nt: TGTGCCACCAGTGTGGGGGGAGGGCCCTACAATGAGCAGTTCTTC
j_call: TRBJ2-1
clone_size: few
d_call: TRBD2
v_call: TRBV24-1

cdr3_aa: CSARDPSGGISGETQYF
cdr3_nt: TGCAGTGCTAGGGACCCTAGCGGGGGAATTTCAGGGGAGACCCAGTACTTC
j_call: TRBJ2-5
clone_size: many
d_call: TRBD2
v_call: TRBV20-1

cdr3_aa: CASSRYSEQFF
cdr3_nt: TGTGCCAGCAGCCGTTATTCTGAGCAGTTCTTC
j_call: TRBJ2-1
clone_size: many
d_call: .
v_call: TRBV3-1

cdr3_aa: CSARDPGRVGEQYF
cdr3_nt: TGCAGTGCTAGAGATCCAGGAAGGGTGGGCGAGCAGTACTTC
j_call: TRBJ2-7
clone_size: .
d_call: .
v_call: TRBV20-1

cdr3_aa: CASRGTEAFF
cdr3_nt: TGTGCCAGCAGGGGCACTGAAGCTTTCTTT
j_call: TRBJ1-1
clone_size: many
d_call: .
v_call: TRBV2

cdr3_aa: CASSLDLAGSSYEQYF
cdr3_nt: TGTGCCAGCAGCTTAGACCTAGCGGGCTCCTCCTACGAGCAGTACTTC
j_call: TRBJ2-7
clone_size: .
d_call: TRBD2
v_call: TRBV7-6

cdr3_aa: CASSLNGLLETQYF
cdr3_nt: TGCGCCAGCAGCTTGAACGGATTGTTGGAGACCCAGTACTTC
j_call: TRBJ2-5
clone_size: .
d_call: .
v_call: TRBV5-1

cdr3_aa: CASSQVGQGMAKNIQYF
cdr3_nt: TGCGCCAGCAGCCAAGTAGGTCAGGGGATGGCCAAAAACATTCAGTACTTC
j_call: TRBJ2-4
clone_size: many
d_call: .
v_call: TRBV4-1